Listed below are T cell receptor beta chains from one sample, sequenced in a study of blood T cells in healthy people across ages. MiXCR, run by TCRdb on the 5' RACE reads, gives a single entry per CDR3 protein. The sample consists of roughly 1.5 million distinct CDR3 sequences, 42% of them appearing once. The sequenced sample was blood. The receptors here all came from a woman under 30 in good health. CDR3s include the opening cysteine and the closing phenylalanine or tryptophan. Clone size, where shown, is once, few, many, or a class for clones that have expanded.

abundance | j_gene | v_gene | CDR3aa
. | TRBJ2-2 | TRBV6-5 | CASRAQGGTGELFF
few | TRBJ2-7 | TRBV28 | CASSSRFGQRDSYEQYF
few | TRBJ2-1 | TRBV7-8 | CASSQPGTVHEQFF
. | TRBJ1-1 | TRBV20-1 | CSARDTMSTEAFF
. | TRBJ2-7 | TRBV4-1 | CASSQAGRMSSYEQYF
. | TRBJ1-2 | TRBV6-1 | CASSEQGTYGHTF
few | TRBJ1-2 | TRBV6-2/TRBV6-3 | CASRPDWGYHYGYTF
once | TRBJ1-4 | TRBV15 | CAITGITNEKLFF
once | TRBJ1-1 | TRBV2 | CASSEFRGENTEAFF
. | TRBJ2-7 | TRBV4-1 | CASSQDFAGAAYEQYF
once | TRBJ2-1 | TRBV7-9 | CASDELGGNEQFF
. | TRBJ2-7 | TRBV2 | CASSAVTYEQYF
many | TRBJ2-7 | TRBV4-1 | CASSQDLQGDYEQYF
few | TRBJ2-5 | TRBV12-5 | CASGLGLAGETQYF
once | TRBJ2-3 | TRBV27 | CASSSLWGPTDTQYF
few | TRBJ2-6 | TRBV7-6 | CASSLGVVSGANVLTF
. | TRBJ1-6 | TRBV7-9 | CASSLGPYNSPLHF
few | TRBJ2-7 | TRBV12-3/TRBV12-4 | CASRWSGTYEQYF
. | TRBJ2-7 | TRBV20-1 | CSATLGTPLEQYF
few | TRBJ1-4 | TRBV20-1 | CSAAATNEKLFF
. | TRBJ2-2 | TRBV2 | CASRAARNTGELFF